These 17 T cell receptor beta chains originate from one sample sequenced in a study of T cell responses to AZD1222 COVID-19 vaccine (dated by TCRdb to the early 2020s). The time point tag for this specimen amounts to: about 28 days (+/-7) after the second vaccine dose. Libraries were constructed by the immunoSEQ multiplex PCR assay. TCRdb mirrors the immuneACCESS table, restricted to in-frame sequences. Some clones are absent from its copies; in checked studies, under half trace to an unresolved V gene, and the reason for the others is unknown. The sample data list approximately 150,000 clones, and roughly 94% of these were observed just once. Under 6% of the sample is taken by the ten largest. The input for sequencing was peripheral blood, taken 28 days after the second AZD1222 dose. The receptors were sampled from an adult who received the AZD1222 COVID-19 vaccine.

This sequence joins TRBV6-5 and TRBJ2-7; 7 positions match TRBD2. CDR1 is MNHEY and CDR2 is SVGAGI in the germline V gene. CDR3 length: 15 residues. J was trimmed by 2 bases and V by 2 bases; bases with no gene match: 6. CDR3 sequence (DNA): TGTGCCAGCAGTTACGTGCCTAGCGGACCCTACGAGCAGTACTTC. Protein sequence: CASSYVPSGPYEQYF.

The chain uses TRBV28 and TRBJ1-5, with a possible D match to TRBD1 (6 bases). This CDR3 is built from 16 residues. CDR1 is MDHEN and CDR2 is SYDVKM in the germline V gene. With 6 bases removed from V and 3 bases from J, the gap between germline ends came to 18 bases. The DNA for the CDR3 is TGTGCCAGCAGCACCCGCAAGGGGGTCGACAATCAGCCCCAGCATTTT. Translating it yields CASSTRKGVDNQPQHF.

This clone appeared a single time. The chain joins TRBV5-1 to TRBJ2-7; D is perhaps TRBD2 (5 bases). The CDR3 contains 14 residues. The V and J ends lost 2 bases and 3 bases respectively, with 12 bases between them. Per the germline V gene, CDR1 is SGHRS and CDR2 is YFSETQ. In DNA, the CDR3 is TGCGCCAGCAGCTTATCTAGCACGGACTACGAGCAGTACTTC. Translation: CASSLSSTDYEQYF.

The CDR3 sequence: CASSQDLAGAVDTQYF. Written as DNA, the CDR3 is TGTGCCAGCAGCCAAGATCTGGCGGGAGCGGTCGATACGCAGTATTTT. The chain has TRBV4-2 and TRBJ2-3; 7 bases map to TRBD2. V lost 0 bases to trimming and J lost 6 bases; unmatched junction nucleotides: 9. CDR1 and CDR2 from the germline V gene are LGHNA and YNFKEQ. This CDR3 comprises 16 residues.

In its sample, this clone was seen once. The gene calls are TRBV30 and TRBJ2-5; either TRBD1 or TRBD2 may fit D (5 bases each). The CDR3 runs to 15 residues. Germline loops: CDR1 GTSNPN, CDR2 SVGIG (reference sequence). V lost 2 bases and J lost 5, with 18 bases in between. The CDR3 spells CAWSPRRSEGETQYF. DNA of the CDR3: TGTGCCTGGAGTCCCCGACGGTCAGAGGGGGAGACCCAGTACTTC.

The V and J genes are TRBV6-6 and TRBJ1-1; D not certain. The CDR3 runs 15 residues. Trimming took off 6 bases at V and 0 bases at J, with 14 bases between the two ends. The germline gives CDR1 MNHNY, CDR2 SVGAGI (reference sequence). CDR3 DNA sequence: TGTGCCAGCAGACTGAGTATGAGGTTGAACACTGAAGCTTTCTTT. The encoded protein is CASRLSMRLNTEAFF.

The J gene is TRBJ1-6, the V gene TRBV6-5; D is unclear. This CDR3 has 15 amino acids. CDR1 and CDR2 (germline): MNHEY, SVGAGI. Trimming removed 2 bases at V and 4 bases at J, with 9 bases between. CDR3 region: CASSYTDGYNSPLHF. The CDR3 DNA follows: TGTGCCAGCAGTTACACGGACGGATATAATTCACCCCTCCACTTT.

The chain links TRBV6-5 to TRBJ2-3; either TRBD1 or TRBD2 may fit D (5 bases each). V lost 2 bases, J lost 8 bases, and 5 bases lay in between. Germline CDR1 and CDR2: MNHEY and SVGAGI. The CDR3 consists of 11 residues. The CDR3 DNA sequence: TGTGCCAGCAGTTACGGGGGTACGCAGTATTTT. Translated: CASSYGGTQYF.

This clone was picked up one time. This chain joins TRBV28 and TRBJ2-7, with D unresolved. Per germline, CDR1 MDHEN and CDR2 SYDVKM. The V gene lost 4 bases and the J gene lost 6 bases, with 7 bases spanning the gap. This CDR3 has 11 amino acids. The CDR3 is CASSSEVEQYF. DNA for the CDR3: TGTGCCAGCAGTTCGGAAGTCGAGCAGTACTTC.

In this sample, this clone turned up once. The chain carries TRBV24-1 and TRBJ1-5; TRBD1 agrees at 12 bases. This CDR3 is 20 amino acids long. Germline V CDR1 and CDR2: KGHDR, SFDVKD. J was trimmed by 2 bases and V by 8 bases; bases with no gene match: 18. For the CDR3, the DNA is TGTGCCACCATCCTAACTTCGGGACAGGGGGCTTGGCAATGCAATCAGCCCCAGCATTTT. This encodes CATILTSGQGAWQCNQPQHF.

This clone was seen once. The rearrangement uses TRBV5-5 and TRBJ1-2; D is unclear. Per the germline V gene, CDR1 is SGHKS and CDR2 is YYEKEE (reference sequence). The V end was cut by 3 bases, the J end by 3 bases, with 9 bases between. The length of the CDR3 is 13 residues. CDR3 nucleotides: TGTGCCAGCAGCTCCTCAGGCGACTATGGCTACACCTTC. Its protein is CASSSSGDYGYTF.

The chain combines TRBV30 with TRBJ2-5; TRBD2 might be the D (5 bases). Germline V gene lookup returns CDR1 GTSNPN and CDR2 SVGIG (reference sequence). The CDR3 loop spans 15 amino acids. V lost 0 bases and J lost 5, with 16 bases in between. CDR3 nucleotide sequence: TGTGCCTGGAGTGTAGTCCTGGGAGTAGGGGAGACCCAGTACTTC. Its protein is CAWSVVLGVGETQYF.

The chain combines TRBV28 with TRBJ2-7; TRBD2 might be the D (6 bases). This CDR3 is built from 14 residues. Germline V gives CDR1 MDHEN, CDR2 SYDVKM. V lost 6 bases, J lost 7 bases, and 19 bases lay in between. The CDR3 spells CASRPLAPFWEQYF. The CDR3 DNA sequence: TGTGCCAGCAGGCCTCTAGCGCCCTTTTGGGAGCAGTACTTC.

The gene calls are TRBV7-9 and TRBJ2-1, with 10 bases fitting TRBD2. The CDR3 is 15 residues long. Germline V gene lookup returns CDR1 SEHNR and CDR2 FQNEAQ (reference sequence). Unmatched junction bases numbered 6, after V lost 5 bases and J lost 5 bases. The CDR3 DNA sequence: TGTGCCAGCAGCCTTGGACTAGCGGAGAACAATGAGCAGTTCTTC. It specifies CASSLGLAENNEQFF.

The chain combines TRBV30 with TRBJ2-1; TRBD2 matches 11 bases. The CDR3 extends over 16 amino acids. Germline V gives CDR1 GTSNPN, CDR2 SVGIG (reference sequence). The V gene end was trimmed by 2 bases and the J gene end by 7 bases; junction bases not matched to a gene: 10. CDR3 residues: CAWSNLIAGGVNEQFF. The CDR3 DNA sequence: TGTGCCTGGAGTAACCTAATAGCGGGAGGGGTGAATGAGCAGTTCTTC.

The rearrangement joins TRBV2 to TRBJ1-5; D may be TRBD1 (5 bases). The CDR3 has 16 amino acids. V was clipped by 4 bases and J by 0 bases, with 13 bases between them. Germline loops: CDR1 SNHLY, CDR2 FYNNEI. CDR3 in amino acids: CASSGLDSYSNQPQHF. The DNA of the CDR3 is TGTGCCAGCAGTGGCCTCGACAGTTATAGCAATCAGCCCCAGCATTTT.

The J gene is TRBJ2-3, the V gene TRBV10-3, with TRBD2 identical over 13 bases. The germline gives CDR1 ENHRY, CDR2 SYGVKD. V lost 10 bases to trimming and J lost 0 bases; unmatched junction nucleotides: 4. This CDR3 region has 15 residues. The CDR3 sequence is CANSGLAGSTDTQYF. CDR3 nucleotide sequence: TGTGCCAACTCGGGACTAGCGGGGAGCACAGATACGCAGTATTTT.